This is a list of T cell receptor beta chains from one sample in a study of cytomegalovirus exposure and HLA in healthy donors. Sequencing was performed with immunoSEQ multiplex PCR; in TCRdb, only in-frame clones are kept and a portion is missing. The table has 100,000 to 150,000 clones, 80% seen once. Material: PBMCs. The origin of the receptors is a female donor in good health and CMV-seronegative. CDR3s include the opening cysteine and the closing phenylalanine or tryptophan. D genes are given only for firm matches. Not every row has a clone size; where given, it reads once, few, many or a size class.

clone_size: -; j_call: TRBJ2-2; d_call: -; v_call: TRBV9; cdr3_nt: TGTGCCAGCAGCGTAGTTGCAGGTACCGGGGAGCTGTTTTTT; cdr3_aa: CASSVVAGTGELFF
clone_size: -; j_call: TRBJ2-1; d_call: -; v_call: TRBV5-4; cdr3_nt: TGTGCCAGCAGCTTGGATGCTGGGACGCGGGGGTTCTTC; cdr3_aa: CASSLDAGTRGFF
clone_size: -; j_call: TRBJ1-1; d_call: TRBD1; v_call: TRBV30; cdr3_nt: TGTGCCTGGATGGGGGCAGGGGGGACTGAAGCTTTCTTT; cdr3_aa: CAWMGAGGTEAFF
clone_size: once; j_call: TRBJ1-1; d_call: TRBD1; v_call: TRBV5-1; cdr3_nt: TGCGCCAGCAGCAAGGACAGGGGTGTGACTGAAGCTTTCTTT; cdr3_aa: CASSKDRGVTEAFF
clone_size: -; j_call: TRBJ2-7; d_call: -; v_call: TRBV19; cdr3_nt: TGTGCCAGTAGCCCCGGACTGAATCTCTACGAGCAGTACTTC; cdr3_aa: CASSPGLNLYEQYF
clone_size: -; j_call: TRBJ2-2; d_call: TRBD2; v_call: TRBV6-1; cdr3_nt: TGTGCCAGCAGTTCCACGGGGGGGTACGCCGGGGAGCTGTTTTTT; cdr3_aa: CASSSTGGYAGELFF
clone_size: once; j_call: TRBJ2-5; d_call: TRBD2; v_call: TRBV28; cdr3_nt: TGTGCCAGCAGTTCGAGAATCGGACTAGTCCAAGAGACCCAGTACTTC; cdr3_aa: CASSSRIGLVQETQYF
clone_size: -; j_call: TRBJ1-1; d_call: -; v_call: TRBV6-6; cdr3_nt: TGTGCCAGCAGTTACGACAAATACACTGAAGCTTTCTTT; cdr3_aa: CASSYDKYTEAFF
clone_size: few; j_call: TRBJ2-5; d_call: TRBD2; v_call: TRBV28; cdr3_nt: TGTGCCAGCAGATCGGGAGGCCGGGAGACCCAGTACTTC; cdr3_aa: CASRSGGRETQYF
clone_size: -; j_call: TRBJ2-2; d_call: -; v_call: TRBV7-9; cdr3_nt: TGTGCCAGCAGCCGCCCATCTTGGGAGGCCGGGGAGCTGTTTTTT; cdr3_aa: CASSRPSWEAGELFF
clone_size: few; j_call: TRBJ2-3; d_call: -; v_call: TRBV6-5; cdr3_nt: TGTGCCAGCAGTTATACGGTCACAGATACGCAGTATTTT; cdr3_aa: CASSYTVTDTQYF
clone_size: -; j_call: TRBJ2-7; d_call: TRBD2; v_call: TRBV30; cdr3_nt: TGTGCCTGGACCCCTGCAGCGGGAGGGCCCTACGAGCAGTACTTC; cdr3_aa: CAWTPAAGGPYEQYF
clone_size: -; j_call: TRBJ2-1; d_call: TRBD1; v_call: TRBV18; cdr3_nt: TGTGCCAGCTCACCTCTGACAGGGCGGAATGAGCAGTTCTTC; cdr3_aa: CASSPLTGRNEQFF
clone_size: -; j_call: TRBJ2-7; d_call: TRBD1; v_call: TRBV11-2; cdr3_nt: TGTGCCAGCAGCCGGGGACAGGGGGTCCCCTACGAGCAGTACTTC; cdr3_aa: CASSRGQGVPYEQYF
clone_size: -; j_call: TRBJ1-5; d_call: -; v_call: TRBV6-5; cdr3_nt: TGTGCCAGCAGTTCTACCTCGGGGGGGGCCAATCAGCCCCAGCATTTT; cdr3_aa: CASSSTSGGANQPQHF
clone_size: -; j_call: TRBJ2-5; d_call: TRBD1; v_call: TRBV9; cdr3_nt: TGTGCCAGCAGCGCGCAGTGGGGACAGGGGCGAGGGGAGACCCAGTACTTC; cdr3_aa: CASSAQWGQGRGETQYF
clone_size: -; j_call: TRBJ2-7; d_call: -; v_call: TRBV7-9; cdr3_nt: TGTTCCAGCAGCTTCGGGAACGTTAACGAGCAGTACTTC; cdr3_aa: CSSSFGNVNEQYF
clone_size: -; j_call: TRBJ2-1; d_call: TRBD1; v_call: TRBV7-2; cdr3_nt: TGTGCCAGCAGCTTAGCGTTGGGACAGGCGTGGTACAATGAGCAGTTCTTC; cdr3_aa: CASSLALGQAWYNEQFF
clone_size: -; j_call: TRBJ2-3; d_call: TRBD1; v_call: TRBV5-1; cdr3_nt: TGCGCCAGCAGCTGGGACAGTGCCACAGATACGCAGTATTTT; cdr3_aa: CASSWDSATDTQYF
clone_size: -; j_call: TRBJ2-7; d_call: TRBD1; v_call: TRBV10-1; cdr3_nt: TGCGCCAGCAGTGAAGGGTCCGGGACAGGGATCCACGAGCAGTACTTC; cdr3_aa: CASSEGSGTGIHEQYF
clone_size: -; j_call: TRBJ1-5; d_call: -; v_call: TRBV18; cdr3_nt: TGTGCCAGCTCACGGACAGAGAACAATCAGCCCCAGCATTTT; cdr3_aa: CASSRTENNQPQHF
clone_size: -; j_call: TRBJ1-5; d_call: -; v_call: TRBV10-3; cdr3_nt: TGTGCCATCAGTGACGCGTCTTATGGCTGGGCGCCCCAGCATTTT; cdr3_aa: CAISDASYGWAPQHF
clone_size: -; j_call: TRBJ1-2; d_call: TRBD1; v_call: TRBV14; cdr3_nt: TGTGCCAGCAGCCAAAACCGGGACAGGGGCGGCTACACCTTC; cdr3_aa: CASSQNRDRGGYTF
clone_size: -; j_call: TRBJ1-4; d_call: -; v_call: TRBV4-2; cdr3_nt: -; cdr3_aa: CASSQDVAIGTGLFF
clone_size: -; j_call: TRBJ2-2; d_call: TRBD2; v_call: TRBV4-2; cdr3_nt: TGTGCCAGCAGCCAAGGTCGGGGGACTAGCGTTTACACCGGGGAGCTGTTTTTT; cdr3_aa: CASSQGRGTSVYTGELFF
clone_size: few; j_call: TRBJ2-7; d_call: -; v_call: TRBV5-1; cdr3_nt: TGCGCCAGCAGAAGAACTAGTCTGTACGACGAGCAGTACTTC; cdr3_aa: CASRRTSLYDEQYF
clone_size: -; j_call: TRBJ2-3; d_call: -; v_call: TRBV19; cdr3_nt: TGTGCCAGTGGGTCGAGGGGCACAGATACGCAGTATTTT; cdr3_aa: CASGSRGTDTQYF
clone_size: -; j_call: TRBJ2-5; d_call: -; v_call: TRBV7-9; cdr3_nt: TGTTCCAGCAGCTTAACCCAGGGCCCGCAAGAGACCCAGTACTTC; cdr3_aa: CSSSLTQGPQETQYF
clone_size: few; j_call: TRBJ1-2; d_call: TRBD1; v_call: TRBV2; cdr3_nt: TGTGCCAGCAGACCGGGACAGGCTGATGTCGGCTACACCTTC; cdr3_aa: CASRPGQADVGYTF
clone_size: few; j_call: TRBJ1-5; d_call: -; v_call: TRBV6-1; cdr3_nt: TGTGCCAGCAGAGATTACATGGGCAATCAGCCCCAGCATTTT; cdr3_aa: CASRDYMGNQPQHF
clone_size: -; j_call: TRBJ2-3; d_call: -; v_call: TRBV5-6; cdr3_nt: TGTGCCAGCAGCTTGGTGGGCAAGGCAGATACGCAGTATTTT; cdr3_aa: CASSLVGKADTQYF
clone_size: -; j_call: TRBJ1-2; d_call: -; v_call: TRBV5-1; cdr3_nt: TGCGCCAGCAGCTTCCTCCAGGGCCTTAATGGCTACACCTTC; cdr3_aa: CASSFLQGLNGYTF
clone_size: -; j_call: TRBJ1-2; d_call: TRBD1; v_call: TRBV4-1; cdr3_nt: TGCGCCAGCAGCCACACAGGGGGGGTCGGCTACACCTTC; cdr3_aa: CASSHTGGVGYTF
clone_size: -; j_call: TRBJ2-3; d_call: TRBD2; v_call: TRBV2; cdr3_nt: TGTGCCAGCAGTGAGAGTAGCGGGGGGGCAGCTAGCACAGATACGCAGTATTTT; cdr3_aa: CASSESSGGAASTDTQYF
clone_size: -; j_call: TRBJ2-5; d_call: TRBD1; v_call: TRBV2; cdr3_nt: TGTGCCAGCCGGATTGACAGGGGGGGACAAGAGACCCAGTACTTC; cdr3_aa: CASRIDRGGQETQYF
clone_size: -; j_call: TRBJ2-7; d_call: TRBD2; v_call: TRBV5-1; cdr3_nt: TGCGCCAGCAGCCCCATTAGCGGGACCACCTACGAGCAGTACTTC; cdr3_aa: CASSPISGTTYEQYF
clone_size: -; j_call: TRBJ1-3; d_call: -; v_call: TRBV2; cdr3_nt: TGTGCCAGCAGTGTCGGGGGAGGACCTGGAAACACCATATATTTT; cdr3_aa: CASSVGGGPGNTIYF
clone_size: -; j_call: TRBJ2-7; d_call: TRBD1; v_call: TRBV10-3; cdr3_nt: TGTGCCATCAGTGGTTCGACAGGGGGAGGGGAGCAGTACTTC; cdr3_aa: CAISGSTGGGEQYF